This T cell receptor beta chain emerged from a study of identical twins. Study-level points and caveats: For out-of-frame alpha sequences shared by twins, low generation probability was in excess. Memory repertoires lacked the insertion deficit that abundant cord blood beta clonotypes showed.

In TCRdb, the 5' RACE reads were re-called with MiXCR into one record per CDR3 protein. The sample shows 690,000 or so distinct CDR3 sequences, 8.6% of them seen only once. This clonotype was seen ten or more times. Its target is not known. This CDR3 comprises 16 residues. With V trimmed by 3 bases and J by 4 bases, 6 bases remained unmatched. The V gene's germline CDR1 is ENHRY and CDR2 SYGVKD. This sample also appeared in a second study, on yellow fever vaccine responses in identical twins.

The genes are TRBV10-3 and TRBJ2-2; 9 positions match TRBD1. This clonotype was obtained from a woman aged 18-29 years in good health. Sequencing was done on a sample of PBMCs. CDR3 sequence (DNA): TGTGCCATCAGTGACCGACAGGACAGGGGCACCGGGGAGCTGTTTTTT. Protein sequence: CAISDRQDRGTGELFF.